This paragraph reports one TCR beta chain. The data originate from a study of blood T cell repertoires in COVID-19. As for the study in general: COVID-19 samples from acute and convalescent phases originated in the United States, Italy and Spain. In each case, the material was cDNA or gDNA derived from T cells, B-cell-depleted T cells, or PBMCs.

The trim removed 6 bases at V and 5 bases at J, leaving 10 bases unmatched. Germline CDR1 is GTSNPN and CDR2 is SVGIG (reference sequence). The CDR3 has 14 residues. In the original workflow: Estimates of nucleated cell counts were drawn from the amplification of reference gene primers. The assay was immunoSEQ multiplex PCR, and TCRdb's table has in-frame clones only and misses some. V and J calls and clone size are as listed in that table; D and trimming were resolved from the DNA. The sample lists about 140,000 clones; roughly 76% were seen once. The TCR was taken from a woman aged 50 to 60 with active or convalescent COVID-19. Sequencing was performed on peripheral blood. V is TRBV30 and J is TRBJ2-3, with TRBD2 identical over 8 bases. The chain's CDR3 is CACSRGLAGDTQYF. The CDR3 DNA follows: TGTGCCTGCTCCCGGGGGCTAGCGGGAGATACGCAGTATTTT.